This record concerns one TCR beta chain sequence. The sample originates from a study of blood T cell repertoires in COVID-19. Background on the study: Samples representing acute and convalescent COVID-19 were sourced from the United States, Italy and Spain.

Sequencing used immunoSEQ multiplex PCR; TCRdb keeps in-frame clones, though not all of them. The repertoire holds 230,000 or so clones, around 88% seen once, with roughly 14% in the top ten. The study drew participants aged about 18 to 95 years from about two dozen US areas. Cohorts were based on clinical histories the participants reported. The CDR3 runs 13 residues. V gave up 4 bases and J gave up 5 bases; unmatched junction bases: 5. Per the germline V gene, CDR1 is SGHRS and CDR2 is YFSETQ. The TCR was taken from a woman between 50 and 59 years old with acute COVID-19. Sequencing used PBMCs or T cells enriched from blood (not recorded which). V usage is TRBV5-1 and J usage is TRBJ2-7; 8 bases map to TRBD2. CDR3 nucleotides: TGCGCCAGCAGCCCGGAACTAGCGGACGAGCAGTACTTC. It is translated as CASSPELADEQYF. Complete variable domain (other parts from reference TRBV5-1 and TRBJ2-7): KAGVTQTPRYLIKTRGQQVTLSCSPISGHRSVSWYQQTPGQGLQFLFEYFSETQRNKGNFPGRFSGRQFSNSRSEMNVSTLELGDSALYLCASSPELADEQYFGPGTRLTVT.